This TCR beta chain was identified during a study of T cells in Graves' hyperthyroidism and ophthalmopathy. RNA transcripts gave rise to amplified TCR beta CDR3 regions. The TCR CDR3 first-round RT-PCR relied on the HTBI primer set. TCRdb re-analysed the multiplex PCR reads in MiXCR, keeping a single row per CDR3 protein. The sample includes about 570,000 distinct CDR3 sequences, 13% to 15% of them seen just once. The V gene lost 0 bases and the J gene lost 2 bases, with 11 bases spanning the gap. The CDR3 is made up of 15 amino acids. Germline CDR1 is LGHDT and CDR2 is YNNKEL (reference sequence). This clonotype has a count of ten or more. The antigen is undetermined. Study-wide points: Before onset, by a median of about six months, the model predicted ophthalmopathy.

The chain joins TRBV3-1 to TRBJ2-7; possible D gene TRBD1, 5 bases. The receptor was isolated from a woman aged 40 to 50 with Graves' hyperthyroidism. Sequenced: blood. As DNA, the CDR3 is TGTGCCAGCAGCCAAGAAACAGGAATGACCTACGAGCAGTACTTC. It codes for CASSQETGMTYEQYF.